Below, 20 T cell receptor beta chains from the same sample are listed, as sequenced in a study of blood T cell repertoires in COVID-19. Profiling relied on immunoSEQ multiplex PCR, and the TCRdb table lists in-frame clones only, not all of them. The table includes about 270,000 clones, under 90% detected once. Sequenced material: peripheral blood. The receptors shown here come from a human donor in a cohort sampled during active COVID-19.

This chain connects TRBV21-1 to TRBJ1-4; the table's D call TRBD1 went unverified against the DNA. TRBV21-1 is a pseudogene locus. CDR3 length equals 13 residues. CDR3 in amino acids: CARGRGSNEKLFF. CDR3 DNA sequence: TGTGCAAGAGGAAGGGGGTCTAATGAAAAACTGTTTTTT.

The chain employs TRBV3-1 (or the pseudogene TRBV3-2) and TRBJ2-3; 7 bases align to TRBD2. V trimming: 1 base; J trimming: 3 bases; junction bases outside the gene matches: 4. From germline, CDR1 is LGHDT and CDR2 YNNKEL (reference sequence). This CDR3 spans 15 amino acids. In nucleotides, the CDR3 is TGTGCCAGCAGCCAAGGTGCGGGAGTGACAGATACGCAGTATTTT. Translation: CASSQGAGVTDTQYF.

The chain recombines TRBV27 with TRBJ1-6; tentative D call: TRBD1 (5 bases). Per the germline V gene, CDR1 is MNHEY and CDR2 is SMNVEV (reference sequence). Between the trimmed V and J ends, which lost 3 bases and 6 bases, there was a span of 12 bases. CDR3 length equals 15 residues. CDR3 residues: CASSFSGHSNSPLHF. For the CDR3, the DNA is TGTGCCAGCAGTTTTTCCGGACATTCTAATTCACCCCTCCACTTT.

The V call is TRBV7-2, the J call TRBJ2-1; 10 bases line up with TRBD2. V dropped 5 bases and J dropped 8; count of bases not matched to a gene: 9. This CDR3 has 15 amino acids. CDR1 is SGHTA and CDR2 is FQGNSA in the germline V gene. CDR3 sequence (DNA): TGTGCCAGCAGCCCCTCTAGCGGGGGAGGGTATGAGCAGTTCTTC. Translating it yields CASSPSSGGGYEQFF.

The chain combines TRBV10-3 with TRBJ2-3; D call uncertain. CDR1 ENHRY and CDR2 SYGVKD come from the germline V gene. CDR3 length equals 12 residues. Trimming pared 9 bases from V and 3 bases from J, leaving 10 bases between. CDR3 in DNA: TGTGCCATTAGAGGAGAGACAGATACGCAGTATTTT. Its protein product is CAIRGETDTQYF.

This clone has a handful of counts. The chain joins TRBV6-6 to TRBJ1-5, with D possibly TRBD1 on 6 matching bases. Per germline, CDR1 MNHNY and CDR2 SVGAGI (reference sequence). CDR3 length equals 16 residues. V lost 5 bases to trimming and J lost 4 bases, with 18 bases between them. The CDR3 DNA is TGTGCCAGCAGTCCCCGAGGGGGGGCATGGAATCAGCCCCAGCATTTT. It translates to CASSPRGGAWNQPQHF.

This sequence joins TRBV6-2 or TRBV6-3 and TRBJ2-1, with 7 bases aligning to TRBD1. V was clipped by 6 bases and J by 10 bases; unmatched bases: 3. Germline CDR1 reads MNHEY; CDR2 reads SVGEGT. The CDR3 contains 11 residues. In DNA, the CDR3 is TGTGCCAGCAGCCACAGGGGCGAGCAGTTCTTC. It is translated as CASSHRGEQFF.

This clone has a single count. The chain employs TRBV5-4 and TRBJ1-1; D remains unclear. Germline CDR1 is SGHNT and CDR2 is YYREEE (reference sequence). Between the trimmed V and J ends, which lost 6 bases and 5 bases, there was a span of 17 bases. The CDR3 extends over 14 amino acids. Here the CDR3 reads CASNPGGVMTEAFF. The CDR3 region has the DNA TGTGCCAGCAACCCCGGCGGGGTAATGACTGAAGCTTTCTTT.

The chain carries TRBV5-4 and TRBJ2-5, with 7 nucleotides matching TRBD1. CDR3 length: 13 amino acids. CDR1 SGHNT and CDR2 YYREEE come from the germline V gene (reference sequence). J lost 5 bases, V lost 2 bases, and 3 bases had no gene match. CDR3 DNA: TGTGCCAGCAGCTTACAGGGGCGGGAGACCCAGTACTTC. Encoded protein: CASSLQGRETQYF.

The V gene is TRBV7-6, the J gene TRBJ2-7; TRBD2 matches 9 bases. The ends lost 1 base at V and 0 bases at J; junction bases unmatched: 10. The CDR3 has 18 amino acids. CDR1 SGHVS and CDR2 FNYEAQ come from the germline V gene. The CDR3 DNA reads as TGTGCCAGCAGCTTAGGCGGGATTAGCGGGGGCCGCTCCTACGAGCAGTACTTC. Protein product: CASSLGGISGGRSYEQYF.

The genes are TRBV6-5 and TRBJ2-5; TRBD1 matches at 8 bases. The germline gives CDR1 MNHEY, CDR2 SVGAGI. The CDR3 is made up of 15 amino acids. V lost 6 bases to trimming and J lost 5 bases; unmatched junction nucleotides: 11. Written as DNA, the CDR3 is TGTGCCAGCAGCCGCGGACAGGGCATTTTCGAGACCCAGTACTTC. This translates into CASSRGQGIFETQYF.

This clone showed up just a few times. The V call is TRBV29-1, the J call TRBJ1-5; the match to TRBD1 covers 10 bases. The germline CDR1 and CDR2 sequences are SQVTM and ANQGSEA. J gave up 6 bases and V 6 bases, and 5 bases lay outside the gene matches. This CDR3 has 13 amino acids. CDR3 loop: CSVTGGVGQPQHF. In nucleotides, the CDR3 is TGCAGCGTGACAGGGGGCGTAGGTCAGCCCCAGCATTTT.

V and J are TRBV18 and TRBJ1-3, with D tentatively TRBD1 (5 bases). The germline V and J ends were trimmed by 10 bases and 3 bases, with 16 bases remaining between them. The CDR3 loop spans 14 amino acids. Per germline, CDR1 KGHSH and CDR2 LQKENI. The CDR3 region is CATGQGTGGNTIYF. CDR3 nucleotide sequence: TGTGCCACCGGTCAGGGAACGGGTGGAAACACCATATATTTT.

The chain couples TRBV6-5 to TRBJ1-1, with TRBD1 identical over 7 bases. V dropped 9 bases and J dropped 4; count of bases not matched to a gene: 5. Per the germline V gene, CDR1 is MNHEY and CDR2 is SVGAGI. The CDR3 has 12 amino acids. DNA for the CDR3: TGTGCCAGTCAGGGGGTGGGCACTGAAGCTTTCTTT. Residues: CASQGVGTEAFF.

The chain combines TRBV27 with TRBJ2-5, with TRBD2 matching over 13 bases. The germline CDR1 and CDR2 sequences are MNHEY and SMNVEV (reference sequence). This CDR3 has 18 residues. The junction had 14 bases not matched to a gene; V was cut back by 5 bases and J by 5 bases. CDR3 amino acids: CASSRPGLAGTRLETQYF. The CDR3 DNA sequence: TGTGCCAGCAGTCGGCCGGGACTAGCGGGGACCCGCCTCGAGACCCAGTACTTC.

The chain has TRBV7-2 and TRBJ2-1, with 7 positions matching TRBD1. Germline V gene lookup returns CDR1 SGHTA and CDR2 FQGNSA. This CDR3 region has 14 residues. V shed 5 bases, J shed 0 bases, and the junction held 1 base outside the gene matches. The chain's CDR3 is CASSRDSSYNEQFF. The CDR3 nucleotides are TGTGCCAGCAGCCGGGACAGCTCCTACAATGAGCAGTTCTTC.

As DNA, the CDR3 is TGCGCCAGCAGCCCAGTTTCTAGCGGGACCCACTACGAGCAGTACTTC. Protein: CASSPVSSGTHYEQYF. The rearrangement joins TRBV4-1 to TRBJ2-7; 9 positions match TRBD2. J gave up 3 bases and V 4 bases, and 10 bases lay outside the gene matches. Germline V CDR1 and CDR2: MGHRA, YSYEKL. This CDR3 has 16 residues.

V gene TRBV28 combines with J gene TRBJ2-3; 8 bases are a match to TRBD2. The CDR3 is made up of 15 amino acids. Germline V gene sequence: CDR1 MDHEN, CDR2 SYDVKM. Unmatched junction bases numbered 6, after V lost 6 bases and J lost 1 base. CDR3: CASRSGGGGTDTQYF. CDR3 coding DNA: TGTGCCAGCAGATCCGGGGGGGGCGGCACAGATACGCAGTATTTT.

The J gene is TRBJ2-2, the V gene TRBV7-2; TRBD2 matches 12 bases. The CDR3 is 18 residues long. V was clipped by 2 bases and J by 0 bases; unmatched bases: 4. Germline V lookup: CDR1 SGHTA, CDR2 FQGNSA. Here the CDR3 DNA reads TGTGCCAGCAGCTTAATCCCTAGCGGGGGGGCGAACACCGGGGAGCTGTTTTTT. This translates into CASSLIPSGGANTGELFF.

The chain joins TRBV7-2 to TRBJ1-1; unclear D gene. Germline V gives CDR1 SGHTA, CDR2 FQGNSA. The CDR3 sequence is 15 residues long. Trimming took 2 bases from V and 6 from J, leaving 16 bases between them. The DNA for the CDR3 is TGTGCCAGCAGCTTAATCATCGGGATGGGGTCTGAAGCTTTCTTT. Amino acid sequence: CASSLIIGMGSEAFF.